The next 9 T cell receptor beta chains were all read from a single sample in a study of CD8 T cells in ankylosing spondylitis. Their antigens are not known. Study outcomes and limitations: Within ankylosing spondylitis blood, a TCR beta motif made up of seven to nine highly homologous variants appeared to be characteristic.

Using its own MiXCR run on the 5' RACE reads, TCRdb lists one record per CDR3 protein. Of about 750,000 distinct CDR3 sequences in the sample, around 20% were seen once. The sequenced material came from blood, either unsorted or a sorted T cell fraction (not recorded which). Every receptor here comes from a male donor with ankylosing spondylitis.

This sequence joins TRBV7-3 and TRBJ2-5, with TRBD1 as a possible D gene (6 bases). The CDR3 contains 15 residues. With 2 bases removed from V and 4 bases from J, the gap between germline ends came to 14 bases. Germline V gene sequence: CDR1 SGHTA, CDR2 FQGTGA. For the CDR3, the DNA is TGTGCCAGCAGCTTACGTTCAGGGGTGACAGAGACCCAGTACTTC. Its protein product is CASSLRSGVTETQYF.

This clonotype has only a few counts. The chain links TRBV7-2 to TRBJ1-4; D not resolved. V was clipped by 0 bases and J by 6 bases, with 17 bases between them. Germline lookup yields CDR1 SGHTA and CDR2 FQGNSA. The CDR3 totals 17 residues. The CDR3 is CASSLAGRTGWYEKLFF. CDR3 sequence (DNA): TGTGCCAGCAGCTTAGCAGGTCGGACCGGGTGGTATGAAAAACTGTTTTTT.

This clonotype has only a few counts. The chain joins TRBV7-9 to TRBJ2-5; D unclear. V was clipped by 3 bases and J by 0 bases, with 17 bases between them. CDR1 and CDR2 (germline): SEHNR, FQNEAQ (reference sequence). CDR3 length: 17 amino acids. This CDR3 is CASSFLTGPPYQETQYF. In DNA form, the CDR3 reads TGTGCCAGCAGCTTCCTGACTGGACCCCCTTACCAAGAGACCCAGTACTTC.

The chain uses TRBV7-9 and TRBJ1-2; 7 bases map to TRBD1. This CDR3 is built from 14 residues. V lost 6 bases, J lost 4 bases, and 8 bases stayed unmatched. Germline V gives CDR1 SEHNR, CDR2 FQNEAQ (reference sequence). CDR3 residues: CASRPGGPSYGYTF. CDR3 DNA sequence: TGTGCCAGCAGACCAGGGGGACCTAGCTATGGCTACACCTTC.

V gene TRBV28 combines with J gene TRBJ2-1, with unresolved D. This CDR3 spans 12 amino acids. Trimming pared 8 bases from V and 2 bases from J, leaving 7 bases between. Germline CDR1 and CDR2: MDHEN and SYDVKM. The CDR3 bases are TGTGCCAGCGGTGGACCCTACAATGAGCAGTTCTTC. It translates to CASGGPYNEQFF. Full variable domain (rest looked up from reference TRBV28 and TRBJ2-1): DVKVTQSSRYLVKRTGEKVFLECVQDMDHENMFWYRQDPGLGLRLIYFSYDVKMKEKGDIPEGYSVSREKKERFSLILESASTNQTSMYLCASGGPYNEQFFGPGTRLTVL.

The V and J genes are TRBV9 and TRBJ2-6; D is undetermined. V dropped 0 bases and J dropped 0 bases, with 16 bases sitting between them. Germline V gene lookup returns CDR1 SGDLS and CDR2 YYNGEE. This CDR3 region has 19 residues. Written as DNA, the CDR3 is TGTGCCAGCAGCGTAGCTTCCGGGCGCCCCTACTCTGGGGCCAACGTCCTGACTTTC. It translates to CASSVASGRPYSGANVLTF.

This clonotype was seen only a few times. The chain couples TRBV24-1 to TRBJ2-1; no firm D call. With 1 base removed from V and 0 bases from J, the gap between germline ends came to 15 bases. Germline V lookup: CDR1 KGHDR, CDR2 SFDVKD. The CDR3 totals 18 residues. CDR3 region: CATSDFGVGRSSYNEQFF. CDR3 nucleotide sequence: TGTGCCACCAGTGATTTCGGAGTAGGGCGGAGCTCCTACAATGAGCAGTTCTTC.

This clonotype was seen more than once but under ten times. V is TRBV5-6 and J is TRBJ2-3; no clear D gene. The CDR3 is 16 amino acids. Trimming stripped 0 bases from V and 4 bases from J, with 15 bases between. Germline loops: CDR1 SGHDT, CDR2 YYEEEE. CDR3 loop: CASSLVIGDSPDTQYF. CDR3 coding DNA: TGTGCCAGCAGCTTGGTCATTGGGGATTCCCCAGATACGCAGTATTTT.

The V and J genes are TRBV6-5 and TRBJ1-1; unclear D gene. V was clipped by 0 bases and J by 3 bases, with 14 bases between them. Germline-derived CDR1 and CDR2 are MNHEY and SVGAGI. This CDR3 has 16 amino acids. CDR3 sequence reads: CASSYSRADLDTEAFF. The CDR3 DNA sequence: TGTGCCAGCAGTTACTCACGGGCTGACTTGGACACTGAAGCTTTCTTT.